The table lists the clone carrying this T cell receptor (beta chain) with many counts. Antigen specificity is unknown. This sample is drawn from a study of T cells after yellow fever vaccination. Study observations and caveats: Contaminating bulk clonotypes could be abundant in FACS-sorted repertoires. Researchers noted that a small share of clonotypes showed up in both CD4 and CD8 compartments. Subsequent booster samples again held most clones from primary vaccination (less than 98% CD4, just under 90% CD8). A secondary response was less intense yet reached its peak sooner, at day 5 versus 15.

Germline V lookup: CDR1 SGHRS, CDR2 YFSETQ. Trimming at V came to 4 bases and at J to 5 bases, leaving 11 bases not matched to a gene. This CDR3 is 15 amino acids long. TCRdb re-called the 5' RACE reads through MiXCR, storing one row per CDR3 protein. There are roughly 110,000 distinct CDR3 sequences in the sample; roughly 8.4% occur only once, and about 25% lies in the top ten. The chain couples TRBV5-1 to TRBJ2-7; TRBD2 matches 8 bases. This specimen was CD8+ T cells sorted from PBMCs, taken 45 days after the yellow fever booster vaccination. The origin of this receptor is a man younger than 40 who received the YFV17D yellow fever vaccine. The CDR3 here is CASSPQSGRYHEQYF. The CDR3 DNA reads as TGCGCCAGCAGCCCACAAAGCGGGAGATACCACGAGCAGTACTTC.